This T cell receptor beta chain derives from a study of T cells in Graves' hyperthyroidism and ophthalmopathy. Whole-study results and caveats: In validation, the model predicted ophthalmopathy. These predictions came a median roughly 6.5 months before onset. Most clonotypes expanded in the thyroid (above 0.001) were also present in blood.

V was trimmed by 4 bases and J by 3 bases, leaving 11 bases between them. From germline, CDR1 is SGDLS and CDR2 YYNGEE. This CDR3 comprises 13 residues. Hyperthyroidism, newly diagnosed and lasting under 2 months, affected patients aged 18 to 65. Fresh 10 ml peripheral blood yielded PBMCs. Details on this clonotype: Its antigen is unidentified.

Amplified TCR beta CDR3 regions derived from RNA transcripts. TCR CDR3 underwent first-round RT-PCR with the HTBI primer set. TCRdb reanalysed the multiplex PCR reads using MiXCR and keeps one entry per CDR3 protein. The sample includes under 350,000 distinct CDR3 sequences, about 20% of them seen just once. This chain joins TRBV9 and TRBJ2-7, with unresolved D. The clonotype originates from a woman aged 45-65 years with Graves' hyperthyroidism. The sample was blood. The CDR3 reads CASSPLPGYEQYF. The CDR3 coding sequence is TGTGCCAGCAGCCCTCTCCCAGGCTACGAGCAGTACTTC.